These 20 T cell receptor beta chains share one sample of origin, sequenced in a study of beta chain features in type 1 diabetes. Whole-study findings and limits: The study found moderately but significantly shorter TCRB CDR3s in all four CD4+ subsets of Type 1 diabetes patients.

Investigators reverse transcribed all isolated RNA, so they sequenced expressed TCRB transcripts. Profiled with immunoSEQ multiplex PCR; TCRdb holds only in-frame clones, not every one. The sample shows roughly 340,000 clones, about 13% of them seen only once. Their target antigens are unknown. The sequencing sample was made of naive CD4+ T cells from blood. The receptors come from a woman younger than 30 with type 1 diabetes.

This clone appeared a few times. The V call is TRBV5-4, the J call TRBJ2-3; TRBD2 matches 10 bases. Per the germline V gene, CDR1 is SGHNT and CDR2 is YYREEE (reference sequence). CDR3 length: 16 amino acids. The trim removed 3 bases at V and 12 bases at J, leaving 16 bases unmatched. CDR3 residues: CASSSQREGRSSGQYF. CDR3 DNA sequence: TGTGCCAGCAGCTCCCAGCGGGAGGGCCGTTCGTCTGGACAGTATTTT.

This clone was found a few times. This CDR3 reads CAISESTSGSDEQFF. CDR3 DNA: TGTGCCATCAGTGAGTCGACTAGCGGGAGCGATGAGCAGTTCTTC. The rearrangement joins TRBV10-3 to TRBJ2-1; the match to TRBD2 covers 12 bases. This CDR3 contains 15 residues. Germline-derived CDR1 and CDR2 are ENHRY and SYGVKD. Unmatched junction bases numbered 2, after V lost 0 bases and J lost 8 bases.

Points on this clone: Other nucleotide sequences from this sample produce the same CDR3. The CDR3 loop is CASSPGRQETQYF. In DNA form, the CDR3 reads TGTGCCAGCTCACCTGGCAGACAAGAGACCCAGTACTTC. The V and J genes are TRBV18 and TRBJ2-5; the D is unclear. The CDR3 is 13 residues long. Trimming removed 3 bases from V and 2 bases from J, with 7 bases in between. Germline CDR1 and CDR2: KGHSH and LQKENI.

This clone was found a few times. The V and J genes are TRBV4-1 and TRBJ1-4; possible D gene TRBD1, 6 bases. CDR3 length: 15 residues. The germline V gene has CDR1 MGHRA and CDR2 YSYEKL. V gave up 0 bases and J gave up 5 bases, with 10 bases separating them. The CDR3 here is CASSQDDRLNEKLFF. The CDR3 bases are TGCGCCAGCAGCCAAGATGACAGGTTGAATGAAAAACTGTTTTTT.

This sequence joins TRBV10-3 and TRBJ1-2; D may be TRBD1 (6 bases). The V gene's germline CDR1 is ENHRY and CDR2 SYGVKD. The CDR3 loop spans 13 amino acids. The V end was cut by 2 bases, the J end by 8 bases, with 12 bases between. CDR3 in amino acids: CAISETADSGYTF. CDR3 sequence (DNA): TGTGCCATCAGTGAGACCGCGGACAGCGGCTACACCTTC.

The rearrangement joins TRBV5-1 to TRBJ2-3; 7 bases are shared with TRBD2. This CDR3 contains 15 residues. Germline V gene lookup returns CDR1 SGHRS and CDR2 YFSETQ. V lost 5 bases and J lost 2; bases outside the gene matches: 8. Written as DNA, the CDR3 is TGCGCCAGCAGAGTTGGACTAGGATCCACAGATACGCAGTATTTT. It encodes CASRVGLGSTDTQYF. Together with reference TRBV5-1 and TRBJ2-3, the CDR3 gives the full variable domain: KAGVTQTPRYLIKTRGQQVTLSCSPISGHRSVSWYQQTPGQGLQFLFEYFSETQRNKGNFPGRFSGRQFSNSRSEMNVSTLELGDSALYLCASRVGLGSTDTQYFGPGTRLTVL.

The chain joins TRBV6-5 to TRBJ2-1; D possibly corresponds to TRBD2 (6 bases). The CDR3 length is 12 residues. Per the germline V gene, CDR1 is MNHEY and CDR2 is SVGAGI. V gave up 6 bases and J gave up 9 bases, with 12 bases separating them. CDR3 loop: CASRGDWGEQFF. The CDR3 coding sequence is TGTGCCAGCAGGGGGGACTGGGGTGAGCAGTTCTTC.

V and J are TRBV9 and TRBJ2-7; 10 nucleotides align to TRBD1. The CDR3 sequence is 15 residues long. Germline CDR1 reads SGDLS; CDR2 reads YYNGEE. After removal of 0 bases from V and 2 bases from J, the junction contained 2 bases not matched to a gene. CDR3 region: CASSVAGTGAYEQYF. The CDR3 bases are TGTGCCAGCAGCGTAGCAGGGACAGGGGCCTACGAGCAGTACTTC.

This clone has just a few counts. V and J are TRBV7-2 and TRBJ1-4; 8 bases align to TRBD1. The CDR3 runs 13 residues. The junction had 4 bases not matched to a gene; V was cut back by 5 bases and J by 8 bases. The V gene's germline CDR1 is SGHTA and CDR2 FQGNSA. Here the CDR3 DNA reads TGTGCCAGCAGCCGGGACAGGAGCGAAAAACTGTTTTTT. This sequence encodes CASSRDRSEKLFF.

V gene TRBV6-6 combines with J gene TRBJ2-7; 8 bases line up with TRBD1. The V segment lost 2 bases and the J segment 3 bases; nucleotides outside the gene matches: 6. The CDR3 has 15 amino acids. From germline, CDR1 is MNHNY and CDR2 SVGAGI (reference sequence). The CDR3 loop is CASSYLLGQDYEQYV. The CDR3 DNA sequence: TGTGCCAGCAGTTACCTCTTGGGACAGGACTACGAGCAGTACGTC.

This clone was counted only a few times. V gene TRBV28 combines with J gene TRBJ2-3; D possibly corresponds to TRBD1 (6 bases). This CDR3 comprises 14 residues. V dropped 3 bases and J dropped 4 bases, with 11 bases sitting between them. Germline loops: CDR1 MDHEN, CDR2 SYDVKM. CDR3 DNA: TGTGCCAGCAGTTTGGACAGCTATTCAGATACGCAGTATTTT. It is translated as CASSLDSYSDTQYF.

The chain employs TRBV14 and TRBJ2-5; D is ambiguous. V was clipped by 0 bases and J by 7 bases, with 9 bases between them. From germline, CDR1 is SGHDN and CDR2 FVKESK. The CDR3 loop spans 13 amino acids. The CDR3 DNA reads as TGTGCCAGCAGCCAAGATAGAATCGGGACCCAGTACTTC. Amino acids: CASSQDRIGTQYF.

The chain combines TRBV15 with TRBJ2-7; 10 bases are shared with TRBD2. After removal of 5 bases from V and 5 bases from J, the junction contained 12 bases not matched to a gene. The CDR3 is 16 amino acids. CDR1 LNHNV and CDR2 YYDKDF come from the germline V gene (reference sequence). CDR3 in DNA: TGTGCCACCAGCCCCTCAGATCGGCTAGCGGGAGACGAGCAGTACGTC. Residues: CATSPSDRLAGDEQYV.

The chain carries TRBV30 and TRBJ1-2; TRBD1 matches 7 bases. CDR1 GTSNPN and CDR2 SVGIG come from the germline V gene (reference sequence). J was trimmed by 6 bases and V by 5 bases; bases with no gene match: 9. This CDR3 region has 13 residues. CDR3 region: CAWPDRVVHGYTF. Written as DNA, the CDR3 is TGTGCCTGGCCTGACAGGGTTGTACATGGCTACACCTTC.

This clone was counted between two and nine times. J is TRBJ2-3 and V is TRBV29-1, with 9 bases aligning to TRBD1. This CDR3 is built from 17 residues. From germline, CDR1 is SQVTM and CDR2 ANQGSEA. V dropped 2 bases and J dropped 1; count of bases not matched to a gene: 10. CDR3 protein: CSVEPGQGLWGTDTQYF. CDR3 sequence (DNA): TGCAGCGTTGAACCGGGACAGGGCCTATGGGGCACAGATACGCAGTATTTT.

In the case of this clone: In the same sample, other DNA sequences code for this CDR3. The chain carries TRBV30 and TRBJ1-5, with a weak D call TRBD1 (6 bases). Trimming removed 3 bases at V and 4 bases at J, with 10 bases between. The CDR3 is 13 residues long. Germline CDR1 GTSNPN, CDR2 SVGIG (reference sequence). The CDR3 loop reads CAWSGGLNQPQHF. The CDR3 coding sequence is TGTGCCTGGAGCGGGGGGCTTAATCAGCCCCAGCATTTT.

V and J are TRBV11-2 and TRBJ2-1; 12 bases align to TRBD2. Trimming took 1 base from V and 6 from J; bases not matched to a gene: 1. The CDR3 has 15 amino acids. Germline V gene data show CDR1 as SGHAT and CDR2 as FQNNGV. The CDR3 nucleotides are TGTGCCAGCAGCTTAGGACTAGCGGGAGTCAATGAGCAGTTCTTC. It translates to CASSLGLAGVNEQFF.

This clone was counted between two and nine times. The CDR3 DNA sequence: TGTGCCAGTAGCCCATACCCCCGACAGATCCGGGCTGGGGCCAACGTCCTGACTTTC. Its translation is CASSPYPRQIRAGANVLTF. This rearrangement joins TRBV19 to TRBJ2-6; the D gene is possibly TRBD1 (5 bases). CDR3 length: 19 amino acids. Between the trimmed V and J ends, which lost 6 bases and 2 bases, there was a span of 23 bases. The germline CDR1 and CDR2 sequences are LNHDA and SQIVND (reference sequence). Drawing the rest from reference TRBV19 and TRBJ2-6, the complete variable domain is DGGITQSPKYLFRKEGQNVTLSCEQNLNHDAMYWYRQDPGQGLRLIYYSQIVNDFQKGDIAEGYSVSREKKESFPLTVTSAQKNPTAFYLCASSPYPRQIRAGANVLTFGAGSRLTVL.

The V gene is TRBV30, the J gene TRBJ1-1, with D possibly TRBD1 on 5 matching bases. Germline V gene sequence: CDR1 GTSNPN, CDR2 SVGIG (reference sequence). The CDR3 is 14 amino acids. With 0 bases removed from V and 0 bases from J, the gap between germline ends came to 8 bases. The CDR3 loop is CAWSVEGLNTEAFF. The CDR3 coding sequence is TGTGCCTGGAGTGTGGAGGGGTTGAACACTGAAGCTTTCTTT.

This clone was observed a handful of times. This chain links TRBV29-1 with TRBJ2-1; 12 bases align to TRBD2. CDR3 length: 16 amino acids. Per the germline V gene, CDR1 is SQVTM and CDR2 is ANQGSEA. The V and J ends lost 3 bases and 8 bases, in that order; junction bases with no gene match: 11. As DNA, the CDR3 is TGCAGCGTTGAGGAGGGCCCTAGCGGGAGGGGAGATGAGCAGTTCTTC. Protein sequence: CSVEEGPSGRGDEQFF.